Described below is a single TCR beta chain sequence and its context. This sample is drawn from a study of blood T cells in healthy people across ages. Healthy individuals of Caucasian origin from Russia, aged 6 to 90, served as donors. Through a sample-barcoded 5' primer and a J-beta primer mix, a second PCR was run for about 6 to 11 cycles. TCRdb re-called the 5' RACE reads through MiXCR, storing one row per CDR3 protein. Of 650,000 to 1,000,000 distinct CDR3 sequences listed, about 47% are singletons. The CDR3 extends over 16 amino acids. Between the trimmed V and J ends, which lost 3 bases and 6 bases, there was a span of 19 bases.

Sequenced material: blood. The receptor comes from an older man in good health. This chain links TRBV12-3 or TRBV12-4 with TRBJ2-3, with a possible D match to TRBD1 (5 bases). DNA of the CDR3: TGTGCCAGCAGTTTTTCCAGGGATGGATCAGGGGATACGCAGTATTTT. Amino acids: CASSFSRDGSGDTQYF.